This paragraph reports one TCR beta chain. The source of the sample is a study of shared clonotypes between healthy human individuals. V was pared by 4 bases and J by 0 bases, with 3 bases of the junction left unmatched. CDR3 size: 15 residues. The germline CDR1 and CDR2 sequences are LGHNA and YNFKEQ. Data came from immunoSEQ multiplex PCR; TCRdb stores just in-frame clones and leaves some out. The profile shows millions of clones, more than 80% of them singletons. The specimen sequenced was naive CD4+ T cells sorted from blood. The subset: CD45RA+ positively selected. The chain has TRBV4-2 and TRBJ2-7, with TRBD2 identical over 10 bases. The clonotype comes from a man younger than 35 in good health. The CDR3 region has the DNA TGTGCCAGCAGCCCCGGGACTAGCGTCTCCTACGAGCAGTACTTC. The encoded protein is CASSPGTSVSYEQYF.